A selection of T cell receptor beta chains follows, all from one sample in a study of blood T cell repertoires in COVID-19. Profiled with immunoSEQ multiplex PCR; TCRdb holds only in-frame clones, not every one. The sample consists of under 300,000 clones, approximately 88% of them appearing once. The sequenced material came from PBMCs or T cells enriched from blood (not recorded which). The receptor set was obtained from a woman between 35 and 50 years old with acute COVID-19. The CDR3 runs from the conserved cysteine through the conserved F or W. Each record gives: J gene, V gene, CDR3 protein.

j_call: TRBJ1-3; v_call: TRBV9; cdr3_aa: CASSVGGWDISGNTIYF
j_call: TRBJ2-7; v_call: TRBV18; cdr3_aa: CASSGTSGGVYPYEQYF
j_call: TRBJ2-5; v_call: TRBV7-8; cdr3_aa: CASSFSAPKETQYF
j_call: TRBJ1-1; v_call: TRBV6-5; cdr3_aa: CASSYTTRLTNTEAFF
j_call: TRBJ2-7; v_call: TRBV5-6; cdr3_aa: CASSFPVLGGEQYF
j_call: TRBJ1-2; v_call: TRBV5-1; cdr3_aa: CASSLDGRANGYTF
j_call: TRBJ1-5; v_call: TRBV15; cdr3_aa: CATTYGDPQPQHF
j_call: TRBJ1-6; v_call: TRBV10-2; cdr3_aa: CASSDRGRNSPLHF
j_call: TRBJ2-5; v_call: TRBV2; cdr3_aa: CASSDQRTSGGAETQYF
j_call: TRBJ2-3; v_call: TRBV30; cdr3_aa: CAWSGIDTDTQYF
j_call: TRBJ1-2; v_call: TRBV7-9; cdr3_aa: CASSQLDPGGYGYTF
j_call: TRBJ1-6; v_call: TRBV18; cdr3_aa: CASSRQGSPLHF
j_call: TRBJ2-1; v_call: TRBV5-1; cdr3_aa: CASSSPGQGAKNEQFF
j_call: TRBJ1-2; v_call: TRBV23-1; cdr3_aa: CARRVRNYGYTF
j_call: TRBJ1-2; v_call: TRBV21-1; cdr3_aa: CASSIPGTGGAYGYTF
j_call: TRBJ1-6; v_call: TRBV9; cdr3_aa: CASSGGTGVSPLHF
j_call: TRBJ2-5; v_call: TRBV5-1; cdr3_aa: CASSQWDSQETQYF
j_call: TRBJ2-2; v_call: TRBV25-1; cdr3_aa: CASSELGGGQVDGELFF
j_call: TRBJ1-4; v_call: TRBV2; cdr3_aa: CASSERVKLFF
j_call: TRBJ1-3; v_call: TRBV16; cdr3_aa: CASSQSLLPGNTIYF
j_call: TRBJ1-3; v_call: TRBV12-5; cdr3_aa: CASGLGGSGNTIYF
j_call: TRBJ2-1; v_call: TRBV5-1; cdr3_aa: CASPLSQREGLLAYNEQFF
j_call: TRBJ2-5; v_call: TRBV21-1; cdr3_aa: CASSTTLRDTFQETQYF
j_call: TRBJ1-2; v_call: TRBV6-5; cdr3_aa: CASSPRTVGGYTF
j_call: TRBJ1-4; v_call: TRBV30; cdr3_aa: CAWSVQGSNEKLFF
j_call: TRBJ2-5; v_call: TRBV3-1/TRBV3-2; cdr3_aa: CASSQAGLGQGRQGTQYF
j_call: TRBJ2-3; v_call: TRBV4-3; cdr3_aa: CASSPTSGYTDTQYF
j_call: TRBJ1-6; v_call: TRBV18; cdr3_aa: CASSPHGAGANSPLHF
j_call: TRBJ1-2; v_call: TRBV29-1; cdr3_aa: CSVDRDSYGYTF
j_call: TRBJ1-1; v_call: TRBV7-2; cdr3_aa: CASSLGGNAFF
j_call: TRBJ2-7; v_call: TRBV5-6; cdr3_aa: CASSPPGQGGHEQYF
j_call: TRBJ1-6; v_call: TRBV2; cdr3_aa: CASSAWGQGNNSPLHF
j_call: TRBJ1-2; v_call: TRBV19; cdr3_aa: CASSNTGATYGYTF
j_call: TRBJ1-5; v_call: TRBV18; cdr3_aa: CASSPAGTGNQPQHF
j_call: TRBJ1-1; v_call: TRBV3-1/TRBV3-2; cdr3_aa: CASSPHGMNTEAFF
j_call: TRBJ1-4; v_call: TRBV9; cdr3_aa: CASSVGDRLMEKLFF
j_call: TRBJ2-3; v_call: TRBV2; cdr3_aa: CASCLAGVTDTQYF
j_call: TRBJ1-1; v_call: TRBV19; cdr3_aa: CASSRQRDFRTEAFF
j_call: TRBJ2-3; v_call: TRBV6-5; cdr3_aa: CACESRGNTQYF
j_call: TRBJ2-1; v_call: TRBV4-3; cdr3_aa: CASSQAPGVRYNEQFF
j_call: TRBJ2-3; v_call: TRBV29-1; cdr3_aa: CSARGDTQYF
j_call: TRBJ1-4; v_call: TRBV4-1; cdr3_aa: CASSHETGVNEKLFF
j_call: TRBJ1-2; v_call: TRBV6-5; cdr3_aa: CASRRQKSYGYTF
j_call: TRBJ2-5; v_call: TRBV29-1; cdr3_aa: CSVERTSGRYLETQYF
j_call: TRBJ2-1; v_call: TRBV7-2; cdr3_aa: CASSADWSSYNEQFF
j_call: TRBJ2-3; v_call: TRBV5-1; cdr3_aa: CASSGQGDTQYF
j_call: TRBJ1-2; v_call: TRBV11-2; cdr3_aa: CASSSGRINGYTF
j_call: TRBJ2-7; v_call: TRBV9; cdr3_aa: CASSVDSLGAQYF
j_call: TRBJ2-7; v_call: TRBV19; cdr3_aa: CASSSGEKTAEQYF
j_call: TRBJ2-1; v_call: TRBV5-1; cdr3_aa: CASSPQGDPYNEQFF
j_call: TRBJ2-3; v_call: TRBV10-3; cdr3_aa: CAISGDSGGRRDTQYF
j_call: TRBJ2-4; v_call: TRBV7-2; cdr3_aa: CASSFDSSGNIQYF
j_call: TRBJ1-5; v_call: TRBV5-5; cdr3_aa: CASSQDRNQPQHF
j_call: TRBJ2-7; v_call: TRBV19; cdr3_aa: CASSFSGVDEQYF
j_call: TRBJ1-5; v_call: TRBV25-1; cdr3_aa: CASSQGGQPQHF
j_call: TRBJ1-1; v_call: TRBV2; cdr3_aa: CASSVHRGLNTEAFF
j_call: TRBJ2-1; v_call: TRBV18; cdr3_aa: CASSPLTGGDLNEQFF
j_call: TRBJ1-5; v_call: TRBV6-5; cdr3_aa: CASRGDRGGTQPQHF
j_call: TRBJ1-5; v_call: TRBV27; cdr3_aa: CASSRTGGNQPQHF